What follows is one TCR beta chain and its context. Per the authors' pipeline: Reference gene primer amplification in the assay estimated nucleated cell counts. Measured with immunoSEQ multiplex PCR; TCRdb has only the in-frame clones, and not every one. The V and J calls and clone size are taken from that table; D and trimming were inferred from the DNA. The sample lists 150,000 to 200,000 clones, around 80% seen once, with 6.9% in the top ten. This sample was included in a study of blood T cell repertoires in COVID-19. Study-level background: Sources were T cells, B-cell-depleted T cells, or PBMCs; the material itself was cDNA or gDNA.

The CDR3 spans 15 residues. Germline V gives CDR1 SGHRS, CDR2 YFSETQ. Trimming cost V 2 bases and J 4 bases, with 13 bases left between them. The receptor's source is a human donor with acute or convalescent COVID-19. The donor label of this sample is uncertain. The chain combines TRBV5-1 with TRBJ2-1; TRBD2 might be the D (5 bases). The sample comprised peripheral blood. Here the CDR3 reads CASSLRTGIYNEQFF. CDR3 DNA: TGCGCCAGCAGCTTAAGGACTGGAATTTACAATGAGCAGTTCTTC.